This TCR beta chain was captured by sequencing in a study of cytomegalovirus exposure and HLA in healthy donors. PCR was performed using 60 Vbeta and 13 Jbeta primers. Method: immunoSEQ multiplex PCR; TCRdb's copy keeps in-frame clones and lacks some. This table has about 140,000 clones, 75% appearing once. With 2 bases clipped from V and 1 base from J, the junction kept 4 bases outside the gene matches. Germline V gene sequence: CDR1 LNHDA, CDR2 SQIVND (reference sequence). This CDR3 has 15 amino acids. V gene TRBV19 combines with J gene TRBJ2-5; 7 bases match TRBD1. The source material was PBMCs. The source of this sequence is a man aged 40-55 years in good health and CMV-seronegative. DNA for the CDR3: TGTGCCAGTAGTATAACAGGGGTCGCCCAAGAGACCCAGTACTTC. It translates to CASSITGVAQETQYF. Looking up the rest from reference TRBV19 and TRBJ2-5 gives the full variable domain: DGGITQSPKYLFRKEGQNVTLSCEQNLNHDAMYWYRQDPGQGLRLIYYSQIVNDFQKGDIAEGYSVSREKKESFPLTVTSAQKNPTAFYLCASSITGVAQETQYFGPGTRLLVL.